A single sample gave rise to the 8 T cell receptor beta chains below, sequenced in a study of technical replicates of blood from a handful of donors. Sequencing was performed with immunoSEQ multiplex PCR; in TCRdb, only in-frame clones are kept and a portion is missing. The sample carries about 14,000 clones, approximately 80% recorded once. Sample: PBMCs. The receptor set was obtained from a human donor in good health.

CDR3 in amino acids: CASSSPGTSEQFF. The CDR3, as DNA: TGTGCCAGCAGTTCCCCTGGGACTAGCGAGCAGTTCTTC. V is TRBV6-5 and J is TRBJ2-1; TRBD2 matches 9 bases. Germline CDR1 is MNHEY and CDR2 is SVGAGI. CDR3 length equals 13 residues. The V segment lost 4 bases and the J segment 10 bases; nucleotides outside the gene matches: 5.

The genes are TRBV7-8 and TRBJ2-5; 11 nucleotides line up with TRBD2. Germline values: CDR1 SGHVS, CDR2 FQNEAQ. V lost 4 bases and J lost 1; bases outside the gene matches: 5. This CDR3 comprises 16 residues. The chain's CDR3 is CASSSTTSGIQETQYF. CDR3 DNA: TGTGCCAGCAGCTCCACGACTAGCGGGATCCAAGAGACCCAGTACTTC.

J is TRBJ2-2 and V is TRBV30; D not certain. The ends were cut back, 0 bases at V and 6 bases at J, with 8 bases in the middle. The CDR3 length is 13 residues. In germline, CDR1 is GTSNPN, CDR2 SVGIG (reference sequence). The CDR3 nucleotides read TGTGCCTGGAGTGTAATCCAGGCCGGGGAGCTGTTTTTT. Translation gives CAWSVIQAGELFF.

The V and J genes are TRBV6-4 and TRBJ2-2; D might be TRBD1 (6 bases). Germline CDR1 reads MRHNA; CDR2 reads SNTAGT. The length of the CDR3 is 13 residues. The V end was cut by 4 bases, the J end by 3 bases, with 6 bases between. CDR3 region: CASSGTDTGELFF. The DNA for the CDR3 is TGTGCCAGCAGTGGGACAGACACCGGGGAGCTGTTTTTT.

The chain uses TRBV10-3 and TRBJ2-1; TRBD2 agrees at 7 bases. The germline gives CDR1 ENHRY, CDR2 SYGVKD. The CDR3 is 15 amino acids. J was trimmed by 7 bases and V by 6 bases; bases with no gene match: 12. In nucleotides, the CDR3 is TGTGCCATCAGCCAGACTAGCCTCGGAAGGAATGAGCAGTTCTTC. As protein: CAISQTSLGRNEQFF.

This chain connects TRBV27 to TRBJ1-5; maybe TRBD1 (5 bases). Looked up from germline, CDR1 is MNHEY and CDR2 is SMNVEV (reference sequence). V was clipped by 4 bases and J by 3 bases, with 16 bases between them. CDR3 length: 16 residues. Here the CDR3 reads CASSSRKGQDNQPQHF. The CDR3 DNA sequence: TGTGCCAGCAGTTCCCGTAAGGGGCAGGACAATCAGCCCCAGCATTTT.

The V gene is TRBV9, the J gene TRBJ2-2; D perhaps matches TRBD1 (6 bases). V shed 3 bases and J shed 3 bases, with 15 bases lying between them. The germline V gene has CDR1 SGDLS and CDR2 YYNGEE. CDR3 length: 16 residues. The CDR3 DNA is TGTGCCAGCAGCGATCCCCCCGGACAGCACACCGGGGAGCTGTTTTTT. Residues: CASSDPPGQHTGELFF.

Points on this clone: At one end the junction does not follow the germline gene, possibly because of a read error. V usage is TRBV2 and J usage is TRBJ2-2, with 9 bases identical to TRBD2. The CDR3 has 17 amino acids. The V gene's germline CDR1 is SNHLY and CDR2 FYNNEI. DNA of the CDR3: TGTGCCAGCAGTGAGACTAGCGGATGGATGAACCCCGGGGAGCTGTTTTTT. Its translation: CASSETSGWMNPGELFF.